The 25 T cell receptor beta chains below were found in one sample sequenced in a study of blood T cells in healthy people across ages. A second about 7 to 12 cycle PCR used barcoded and J-beta primers. TCRdb reprocessed the 5' RACE reads with MiXCR, giving one entry per CDR3 protein. This sample has under 2,000,000 distinct CDR3 sequences, with less than 50% found just once. The sequencing sample was made of blood. The receptors were gathered from a woman aged 35 to 49 in good health.

V gene TRBV7-2 combines with J gene TRBJ1-5; 7 bases map to TRBD1. This CDR3 comprises 19 residues. Germline-derived CDR1 and CDR2 are SGHTA and FQGNSA. Trimming cost V 5 bases and J 4 bases; bases outside gene matches: 20. In DNA, the CDR3 is TGTGCCAGCAGCCCCGGGTTTGGGACAGCGAAGGGAGTAAATCAGCCCCAGCATTTT. Its translation is CASSPGFGTAKGVNQPQHF.

This sequence joins TRBV9 and TRBJ1-6; D is unclear. V was trimmed by 6 bases and J by 7 bases, leaving 14 bases between them. The CDR3 runs 14 residues. CDR1 is SGDLS and CDR2 is YYNGEE in the germline V gene. In DNA form, the CDR3 reads TGTGCCAGCACCCAGGCGGCGGGGAATTCACCCCTCCACTTT. The encoded protein is CASTQAAGNSPLHF.

This chain uses TRBV6-5 with TRBJ2-6; D remains ambiguous. Germline V gene lookup returns CDR1 MNHEY and CDR2 SVGAGI. The CDR3 has 15 residues. V lost 6 bases and J lost 0, with 9 bases in between. The CDR3 DNA is TGTGCCAGCAGACCCAGGTTCTCTGGGGCCAACGTCCTGACTTTC. It translates to CASRPRFSGANVLTF.

The rearrangement links TRBV12-3 or TRBV12-4 to TRBJ2-1; D possibly corresponds to TRBD1 (5 bases). V lost 5 bases to trimming and J lost 0 bases, with 17 bases between them. The CDR3 is made up of 17 amino acids. For the CDR3, the DNA is TGTGCCAGCAGTGGGTCAGGGATCCTCAGCTCCTACAATGAGCAGTTCTTC. This translates into CASSGSGILSSYNEQFF.

The rearrangement joins TRBV18 to TRBJ2-1, with 13 positions matching TRBD2. V gave up 4 bases and J gave up 4 bases; unmatched junction bases: 4. The CDR3 length is 16 residues. CDR1 is KGHSH, CDR2 LQKENI, per germline. DNA for the CDR3: TGTGCCAGCTCACAAGGACTAGCGGGGGTGTACAATGAGCAGTTCTTC. This gives the protein CASSQGLAGVYNEQFF.

The chain combines TRBV6-1 with TRBJ1-5; D is unresolved. CDR3 length: 15 residues. Trimming removed 3 bases at V and 0 bases at J, with 9 bases between. Germline CDR1 MNHNS, CDR2 SASEGT. The CDR3 bases are TGTGCCAGCAGTGAGTCGGGTTATAGCAATCAGCCCCAGCATTTT. Translation: CASSESGYSNQPQHF.

Only a few counts were recorded for this clonotype. The CDR3 nucleotides are TGCAGTGCTAGTAGGCGGGACAGGGGGTACAATGAGCAGTTCTTC. Amino acids: CSASRRDRGYNEQFF. The chain carries TRBV20-1 and TRBJ2-1, with 11 nucleotides matching TRBD1. CDR1 and CDR2 from the germline V gene are DFQATT and SNEGSKA (reference sequence). V lost 3 bases, J lost 4 bases, and 5 bases stayed unmatched. This CDR3 is 15 amino acids long.

J is TRBJ2-7 and V is TRBV20-1, with 7 bases identical to TRBD2. The CDR3 length is 14 residues. Germline-derived CDR1 and CDR2 are DFQATT and SNEGSKA (reference sequence). Unmatched junction bases numbered 5, after V lost 1 base and J lost 2 bases. The CDR3 here is CSARAAAGPYEQYF. CDR3 DNA sequence: TGCAGTGCTAGAGCCGCAGCGGGGCCCTACGAGCAGTACTTC.

This rearrangement joins TRBV5-1 to TRBJ1-2, with D perhaps matching TRBD1 (6 bases). Trimming removed 4 bases from V and 3 bases from J, with 19 bases in between. The germline V gene has CDR1 SGHRS and CDR2 YFSETQ. This CDR3 region has 16 residues. CDR3 protein: CASSPTTGQRHYGYTF. CDR3 DNA: TGCGCCAGCAGCCCCACTACAGGGCAGCGCCACTATGGCTACACCTTC.

The chain combines TRBV11-2 with TRBJ2-1; D is undetermined. Trimming stripped 5 bases from V and 10 bases from J, with 15 bases between. The CDR3 has 13 amino acids. Germline CDR1 reads SGHAT; CDR2 reads FQNNGV. The CDR3 loop reads CASSPSHYQEQFF. CDR3 DNA: TGTGCCAGCAGCCCAAGCCATTATCAGGAGCAGTTCTTC.

A word on this clonotype: One end of the junction does not line up with germline, which may come from a read error. The chain recombines TRBV9 with TRBJ2-1; 7 nucleotides match TRBD1. The germline gives CDR1 SGDLS, CDR2 YYNGEE. This CDR3 contains 18 residues. CDR3 sequence (DNA): TGTGCCAGCAGCGTAGACCTTCTTATACAGGGGACGGGGAATGAGCAGCTCTTC. The encoded protein is CASSVDLLIQGTGNEQLF. The full variable domain, rest sourced from reference TRBV9 and TRBJ2-1, is DSGVTQTPKHLITATGQRVTLRCSPRSGDLSVYWYQQSLDQGLQFLIQYYNGEERAKGNILERFSAQQFPDLHSELNLSSLELGDSALYFCASSVDLLIQGTGNEQLFGPGTRLTVL.

The table lists this clonotype with a count of one. The rearrangement uses TRBV20-1 and TRBJ1-2, with no clear D. Germline V CDR1 and CDR2: DFQATT, SNEGSKA (reference sequence). CDR3 length equals 11 residues. Deletions cut 4 bases from V and 8 bases from J, with 11 bases between. The CDR3 here is CSAISGKGYTF. The CDR3 coding sequence is TGCAGTGCTATATCCGGGAAAGGCTACACCTTC.

The chain carries TRBV2 and TRBJ1-2; a weak D match, TRBD1 (6 bases). Germline V gene lookup returns CDR1 SNHLY and CDR2 FYNNEI. Trimming took 7 bases from V and 7 from J, leaving 7 bases between them. The CDR3 extends over 10 amino acids. The CDR3 sequence is CASTGAGYTF. The CDR3 DNA follows: TGTGCCAGCACAGGGGCTGGCTACACCTTC. Full variable domain (rest looked up from reference TRBV2 and TRBJ1-2): EPEVTQTPSHQVTQMGQEVILRCVPISNHLYFYWYRQILGQKVEFLVSFYNNEISEKSEIFDDQFSVERPDGSNFTLKIRSTKLEDSAMYFCASTGAGYTFGSGTRLTVV.

Only one count was recorded for this clonotype. V usage is TRBV6-6 and J usage is TRBJ2-5; D possibly corresponds to TRBD2 (5 bases). CDR3 size: 14 residues. CDR1 and CDR2 (germline): MNHNY, SVGAGI (reference sequence). Deletions cut 5 bases from V and 2 bases from J, with 12 bases between. The CDR3, as DNA: TGTGCCAGCAGTCACATGGCGGGTCAAGAGACCCAGTACTTC. This codes for CASSHMAGQETQYF.

The rearrangement joins TRBV20-1 to TRBJ2-5, with D tentatively TRBD2 (5 bases). Per the germline V gene, CDR1 is DFQATT and CDR2 is SNEGSKA (reference sequence). V lost 4 bases and J lost 2, with 11 bases in between. The CDR3 extends over 13 amino acids. This CDR3 reads CSAKTTGQETQYF. CDR3 in DNA: TGCAGTGCTAAGACTACTGGGCAAGAGACCCAGTACTTC.

V usage is TRBV6-5 and J usage is TRBJ2-5, with a possible D match to TRBD1 (5 bases). The CDR3 spans 17 residues. Looked up from germline, CDR1 is MNHEY and CDR2 is SVGAGI. V was trimmed by 1 base and J by 4 bases, leaving 19 bases between them. CDR3: CASSYFGQGLPGETQYF. CDR3 bases: TGTGCCAGCAGTTACTTCGGGCAGGGCCTTCCCGGAGAGACCCAGTACTTC.

This chain uses TRBV6-2 or TRBV6-3 with TRBJ2-5; unclear D gene. CDR3 length equals 12 residues. The germline V gene has CDR1 MNHEY and CDR2 SVGEGT. V was trimmed by 7 bases and J by 5 bases, leaving 11 bases between them. CDR3 sequence (DNA): TGTGCCAGCACCACTCCTTTCGAGACCCAGTACTTC. Translated: CASTTPFETQYF.

This clonotype was found a few times. J is TRBJ2-5 and V is TRBV4-2; D unclear. V was cut by 0 bases and J by 3 bases, with 5 bases left in between. CDR1 is LGHNA and CDR2 is YNFKEQ in the germline V gene. The CDR3 is made up of 13 amino acids. The CDR3 sequence is CASSQDDEETQYF. CDR3 DNA: TGTGCCAGCAGCCAAGATGACGAAGAGACCCAGTACTTC.

V and J are TRBV6-5 and TRBJ2-3; D unclear. V lost 5 bases and J 7 bases, leaving 13 bases between the germline ends. CDR3 length equals 13 residues. Germline CDR1 is MNHEY and CDR2 is SVGAGI. CDR3 coding DNA: TGTGCCAGCAGTCCGGGTCTTCTAAATACGCAGTATTTT. Amino acid sequence: CASSPGLLNTQYF.

The rearrangement uses TRBV2 and TRBJ2-7; D uncertain. Trimming shortened V by 2 bases and J by 5 bases, and 7 bases separated the two germline ends. CDR3 length: 12 amino acids. CDR1 and CDR2 from the germline V gene are SNHLY and FYNNEI. The CDR3 DNA is TGTGCCAGCAGTGAATGGGGTAACGAGCAGTACTTC. Encoded protein: CASSEWGNEQYF.

The sample holds a few counts of this clonotype. The genes are TRBV28 and TRBJ2-3; D is undetermined. Trimming removed 5 bases at V and 0 bases at J, with 18 bases between. Germline V gene sequence: CDR1 MDHEN, CDR2 SYDVKM. The CDR3 is 17 residues long. The CDR3 is CASSPPQWETSTDTQYF. The CDR3 DNA sequence: TGTGCCAGCAGTCCCCCTCAATGGGAAACCAGCACAGATACGCAGTATTTT. The complete variable domain, with remaining parts taken from reference TRBV28 and TRBJ2-3, reads DVKVTQSSRYLVKRTGEKVFLECVQDMDHENMFWYRQDPGLGLRLIYFSYDVKMKEKGDIPEGYSVSREKKERFSLILESASTNQTSMYLCASSPPQWETSTDTQYFGPGTRLTVL.

The chain carries TRBV6-9 and TRBJ2-6, with TRBD2 as a possible D gene (6 bases). Germline CDR1 and CDR2: MNHGY and SVAAGI. The V end lost 2 bases, the J end lost 0 bases, and 14 bases lay between the germline ends. This CDR3 is 18 amino acids long. The CDR3 reads CASSYPRGGSSGANVLTF. CDR3 coding DNA: TGTGCCAGCAGTTATCCCCGGGGAGGTAGCTCTGGGGCCAACGTCCTGACTTTC.

The CDR3 DNA is TGCGCCAGCAGCTCGGCCTTCACGACAGGGATCGCTGGGGCCAACGTCCTGACTTTC. Residues: CASSSAFTTGIAGANVLTF. V gene TRBV5-1 combines with J gene TRBJ2-6; 7 bases line up with TRBD1. The ends lost 3 bases at V and 2 bases at J; junction bases unmatched: 14. CDR1 and CDR2 (germline): SGHRS, YFSETQ. The CDR3 has 19 amino acids.

The rearrangement joins TRBV7-2 to TRBJ1-1; 7 nucleotides agree with TRBD1. CDR3 size: 14 residues. Germline CDR1 is SGHTA and CDR2 is FQGNSA. V lost 0 bases, J lost 5 bases, and 3 bases stayed unmatched. CDR3 bases: TGTGCCAGCAGCTTAGCGACAGGGATTACTGAAGCTTTCTTT. It codes for CASSLATGITEAFF. Combining the CDR3 with reference TRBV7-2 and TRBJ1-1 gives the whole variable domain GAGVSQSPSNKVTEKGKDVELRCDPISGHTALYWYRQSLGQGLEFLIYFQGNSAPDKSGLPSDRFSAERTGGSVSTLTIQRTQQEDSAVYLCASSLATGITEAFFGQGTRLTVV.

This chain connects TRBV4-2 to TRBJ1-2, with D unclear. CDR3 length equals 13 residues. CDR1 LGHNA and CDR2 YNFKEQ come from the germline V gene. V was clipped by 1 base and J by 13 bases, with 16 bases between them. CDR3 region: CASSQVLLERATF. The CDR3 DNA is TGTGCCAGCAGCCAAGTTTTACTAGAGAGGGCCACCTTC.